This T cell receptor beta chain was observed in a study of T cell changes during pregnancy in multiple sclerosis. Assay: immunoSEQ multiplex PCR; the TCRdb copy retains only in-frame clones and omits some. The sample comprises approximately 38,000 clones, around 91% of which are singletons, and approximately 6.1% rests with the top ten. This CDR3 is 15 amino acids long. Unmatched junction bases numbered 6, after V lost 5 bases and J lost 2 bases. Germline V CDR1 and CDR2: MNHEY, SVGAGI. The chain carries TRBV6-5 and TRBJ2-1; 7 bases line up with TRBD1. The source was CD8+ T cells from peripheral blood mononuclear cells, collected in the second trimester of pregnancy. This receptor was taken from a female donor with multiple sclerosis, enrolled in a pregnancy study. The CDR3, as DNA: TGTGCCAGCAGTAATGGACAGGAGGCCTACAATGAGCAGTTCTTC. As protein: CASSNGQEAYNEQFF.